There are a few counts of the clone carrying this T cell receptor (beta chain). This sample is drawn from a study of cytomegalovirus exposure and HLA in healthy donors. Between the trimmed V and J ends, which lost 4 bases and 5 bases, there was a span of 13 bases. Germline V gene sequence: CDR1 SGHDT, CDR2 YYEEEE. The CDR3 is 15 amino acids. Both 60 Vbeta primers and 13 Jbeta primers went into the PCR. Clones were read by immunoSEQ multiplex PCR, and TCRdb kept only the in-frame ones, dropping some. The table shows roughly 220,000 clones, with just under 70% occurring only once. The TCR was taken from a man aged 35-49 years in good health and CMV-seropositive. The chain employs TRBV5-6 and TRBJ1-6; D may be TRBD1 (6 bases). Sequencing input: PBMCs. In DNA, the CDR3 is TGTGCCAGCAGCCTTCCCCGACAGGATAATTCACCCCTCCACTTT. Protein sequence: CASSLPRQDNSPLHF.